This T cell receptor (beta chain) is from a study of spatial heterogeneity in lung cancer. In the study overall: Strongly correlated with TCR transcript counts in tumor regions was a T cell module score, which was a transcriptional module score calculated from matched bulk RNA-seq. Regarding the study as a whole: Around 6.9% of tumor T cells for alpha chains and approximately 13% for beta chains were estimated to be covered. The study found that expanded intratumoral alpha and beta TCR counts tracked tumor mutation counts.

TCRdb called the 5' RACE reads again in MiXCR, with one record for every CDR3 protein. In the table there are fewer than 3,000 distinct CDR3 sequences, approximately 7% of which are singletons. This sample's time point: sample taken at primary tumor resection. From tumor, nontumor lung or frozen PBMC, whole RNA was taken unsorted for sequencing. The CDR3 has 14 residues. Deletions cut 2 bases from V and 4 bases from J, with 9 bases between. Germline V gives CDR1 SNHLY, CDR2 FYNNEI. This clonotype is medium-sized (0.01 to 0.1%) by share. Its specificity is not known. The J gene is TRBJ1-5, the V gene TRBV2, with D possibly TRBD1 on 5 matching bases. This sample comprised lung tumor tissue, obtained at surgery. This clonotype was obtained from a female donor with early-stage non-small cell lung cancer. The CDR3 is CASSERGGNQPQHF. The CDR3 region has the DNA TGTGCCAGCAGTGAAAGGGGAGGAAATCAGCCCCAGCATTTT.